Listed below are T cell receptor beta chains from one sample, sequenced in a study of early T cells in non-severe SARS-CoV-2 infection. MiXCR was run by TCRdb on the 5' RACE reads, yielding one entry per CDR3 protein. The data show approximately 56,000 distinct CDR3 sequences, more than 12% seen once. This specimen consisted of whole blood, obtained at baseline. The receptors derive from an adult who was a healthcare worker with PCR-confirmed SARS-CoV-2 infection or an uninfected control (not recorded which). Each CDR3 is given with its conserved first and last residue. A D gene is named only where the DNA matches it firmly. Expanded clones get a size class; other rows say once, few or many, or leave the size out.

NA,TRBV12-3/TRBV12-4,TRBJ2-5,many,TGTGCCAGCAGTTTAGGATCGGGGACCCAGTACTTC,CASSLGSGTQYF
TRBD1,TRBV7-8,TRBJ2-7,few,TGTGCCAGCAGCTCGGACAGGAGCGAGCAGTACTTC,CASSSDRSEQYF
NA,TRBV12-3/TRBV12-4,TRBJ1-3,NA,TGTGCCAGCAGTCCCCGGAGGGCAGCTCTGATCTCTGGAAACACCATATATTTT,CASSPRRAALISGNTIYF
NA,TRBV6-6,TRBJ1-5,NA,TGTGCCAGCAGACCCGACAGATATAGCAATCAGCCCCAGCATTTT,CASRPDRYSNQPQHF
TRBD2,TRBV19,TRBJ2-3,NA,TGTGCCAGTACCCCTCCTCAGGCTCCCTCGACTAGCGGGGGTGAAGATACGCAGTATTTT,CASTPPQAPSTSGGEDTQYF
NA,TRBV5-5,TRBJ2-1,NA,TGTGCCAGCAGCCCCGACCCGCCCGTCTCCTACAATGAGCAGTTCTTC,CASSPDPPVSYNEQFF
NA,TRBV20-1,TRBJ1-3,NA,TGCAGTGCTAGGGTATCAGAAAACACCATATATTTT,CSARVSENTIYF
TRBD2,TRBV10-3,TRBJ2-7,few,TGTGCCATCAGCGCGGGGGAGAACTACGAGCAGTACTTC,CAISAGENYEQYF
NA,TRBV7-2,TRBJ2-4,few,TGTGCCAGCAGCTTCCTACTAGGTGACAAAAACATTCAGTACTTC,CASSFLLGDKNIQYF
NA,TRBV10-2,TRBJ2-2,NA,TGCGCCAGTAAGACAGACACCGGGGAGCTGTTTTTT,CASKTDTGELFF
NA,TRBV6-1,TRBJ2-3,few,TGTGCCAGCAGTGGTCGACGTAGCCGCACAGATACGCAGTATTTT,CASSGRRSRTDTQYF
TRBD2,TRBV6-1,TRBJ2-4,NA,TGTGCCAGTGAGCGGGGGGGGACAAACATTCAGTACTTC,CASERGGTNIQYF
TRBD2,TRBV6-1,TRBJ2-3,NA,TGTGCCAGCAGTGAGATGGCCGGGGGGGCCACAGATACGCAGTATTTT,CASSEMAGGATDTQYF
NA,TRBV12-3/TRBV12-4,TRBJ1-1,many,TGTGCCAGCAGTCGGAGCGGGACGTGGGCTTTCTTT,CASSRSGTWAFF
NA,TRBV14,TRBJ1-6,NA,TGTGCCAGCAGCCAAGCGGCGAGCTCCTATAATTCACCCCTCCACTTT,CASSQAASSYNSPLHF
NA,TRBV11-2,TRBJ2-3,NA,TGTGCCAGCAGCCCCCAGCGGGCGGGACCAAACACAGATACGCAGTATTTT,CASSPQRAGPNTDTQYF
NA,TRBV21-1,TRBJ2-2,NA,TGTGCCAGCAGCAAGGTTTGGGCCGGGGAGCTGTTTTTT,CASSKVWAGELFF
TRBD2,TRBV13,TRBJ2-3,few,TGTGCCAGCAGCTTACCCCGGGGGGGCCTGGCAGATACGCAGTATTTT,CASSLPRGGLADTQYF
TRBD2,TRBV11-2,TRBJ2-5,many,TGTGCCAGCAGAACCGTCCGGGGCGGGAGAGAGACCCAGTACTTC,CASRTVRGGRETQYF
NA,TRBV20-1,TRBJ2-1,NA,TGCAGTGCTAGAGAGGATCAGTGGACACGGTACAATGAGCAGTTCTTC,CSAREDQWTRYNEQFF
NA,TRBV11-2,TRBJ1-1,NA,TGTGCCAGCAGCAGCATGAACACTGAAGCTTTCTTT,CASSSMNTEAFF
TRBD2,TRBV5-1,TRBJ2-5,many,TGCGCCAGCAGCTTGGGGTCTAGCGGGTTAGAGACCCAGTACTTC,CASSLGSSGLETQYF
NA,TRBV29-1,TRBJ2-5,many,TGCAGCGTTGAAGCGCAGACCCAGTACTTC,CSVEAQTQYF
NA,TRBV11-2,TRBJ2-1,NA,TGTGCCAGCAGCTTAGATCGGGGAGATGAGCAGTTCTTC,CASSLDRGDEQFF
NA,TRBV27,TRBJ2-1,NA,TGTGCCAGCAGCCCCTGGACAGACAACTACAATGAGCAGTTCTTC,CASSPWTDNYNEQFF
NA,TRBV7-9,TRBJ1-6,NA,TGTGCCAGCAGACAGGACAGTGGCAATTCACCCCTCCACTTT,CASRQDSGNSPLHF
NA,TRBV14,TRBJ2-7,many,TGTGCCAGCAGCCAAGATCAAAGCTGGGAGCAGTACTTC,CASSQDQSWEQYF
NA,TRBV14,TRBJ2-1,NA,TGTGCCAGCAGCCAAGCAAAAACGAGCGAGCAGTTCTTC,CASSQAKTSEQFF
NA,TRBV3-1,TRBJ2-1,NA,TGTGCCAGCAGCCAAACGACTAGTCCCCACAATGAGCAGTTCTTC,CASSQTTSPHNEQFF